This section outlines one T cell receptor (beta chain) sequence together with its context. Its antigen is undetermined. This entry is derived from a study of chemoradiotherapy in HPV16-positive cancers. Background on the study: Candidate HPV-specific clones and shared TCR motifs came from two HPV16-positive patients.

The CDR3 runs to 13 residues. Germline loops: CDR1 MNHNY, CDR2 SVGAGI (reference sequence). V shed 6 bases and J shed 5 bases, with 11 bases lying between them. The study's findings and limits: In HPV16-positive patients, HPV-responsive T-cell expansion tracked better recurrence-free survival. Functional assays defining HPV-specific T cells used only a couple of HPV16-positive patients. During treatment, candidate HPV-specific clones and E7-related motifs expanded in tumor.

Using immunoSEQ multiplex PCR, the repertoire was profiled, and TCRdb retains in-frame clones only, with some absent. The top ten clones hold approximately 7.5% of a sample with 1,500 to 2,000 clones, nearly 80% of them seen once. The chain uses TRBV6-6 and TRBJ2-1, with D maybe TRBD2 (6 bases). This sequence was found in a human donor with HPV-associated anogenital cancer. The specimen was tumor tissue, collected from a patient who underwent chemoradiotherapy. The CDR3 spells CASSWGVDNEQFF. CDR3 coding DNA: TGTGCCAGCAGCTGGGGGGTTGACAATGAGCAGTTCTTC.